Presented here are 30 T cell receptor beta chains from one specimen sequenced in a study of blood T cell repertoires in COVID-19. TCRdb keeps only in-frame clones here, not all; method: immunoSEQ multiplex PCR. The data show 23,000 or so clones, roughly 90% seen once. The sequenced material came from peripheral blood. The receptors shown here come from a human donor in a cohort sampled during active COVID-19.

The V gene is TRBV21-1, the J gene TRBJ2-5; TRBD1 is the table's D call, not checked against the DNA. TRBV21-1 has pseudogene status. The CDR3 spans 17 residues. CDR3 in amino acids: CASSLCWAWAFQETQYF. CDR3 nucleotide sequence: TGTGCCAGCAGCCTATGTTGGGCGTGGGCGTTCCAAGAGACCCAGTACTTC.

The chain has TRBV10-3 and TRBJ2-1; 12 nucleotides match TRBD2. Germline lookup yields CDR1 ENHRY and CDR2 SYGVKD. The CDR3 has 17 amino acids. The trim removed 0 bases at V and 10 bases at J, leaving 10 bases unmatched. DNA for the CDR3: TGTGCCATCAGTGAGTCGAACTTGGCTAGCGGGGGGGCGGAGCAGTTCTTC. This sequence encodes CAISESNLASGGAEQFF.

The chain carries TRBV2 and TRBJ2-1, with 9 bases lining up with TRBD2. CDR3 size: 15 residues. Germline CDR1 and CDR2: SNHLY and FYNNEI. The V gene end was trimmed by 9 bases and the J gene end by 7 bases; junction bases not matched to a gene: 13. CDR3 residues: CASRSGGGASNEQFF. The DNA for the CDR3 is TGTGCCAGTCGAAGCGGCGGGGGGGCCTCTAATGAGCAGTTCTTC. The complete variable domain, with remaining parts taken from reference TRBV2 and TRBJ2-1, reads EPEVTQTPSHQVTQMGQEVILRCVPISNHLYFYWYRQILGQKVEFLVSFYNNEISEKSEIFDDQFSVERPDGSNFTLKIRSTKLEDSAMYFCASRSGGGASNEQFFGPGTRLTVL.

This chain uses TRBV6-1 with TRBJ2-7; 8 bases map to TRBD2. J lost 5 bases, V lost 3 bases, and 3 bases had no gene match. This CDR3 is 13 amino acids long. Germline V gives CDR1 MNHNS, CDR2 SASEGT. The CDR3 region is CASSDGGAHEQYF. For the CDR3, the DNA is TGTGCCAGCAGTGACGGGGGGGCCCACGAGCAGTACTTC.

The CDR3 nucleotides are TGTGCCAGCAGCTTACTCCGGGACAGGGGGTATAATTCACCCCTCCACTTT. Its translation: CASSLLRDRGYNSPLHF. The chain links TRBV5-6 to TRBJ1-6; 11 nucleotides align to TRBD1. This CDR3 comprises 17 residues. V shed 2 bases and J 4 bases; nucleotides not matched to a gene: 5. Germline V CDR1 and CDR2: SGHDT, YYEEEE.

CDR3 nucleotide sequence: TGTGCCCTAGGGGGACAGGGGGACTATGGCTACACCTTC. Translating gives CALGGQGDYGYTF. The chain links TRBV6-6 to TRBJ1-2; 11 bases match TRBD1. This CDR3 is 13 amino acids long. Germline CDR1 MNHNY, CDR2 SVGAGI (reference sequence). V shed 11 bases and J 3 bases; nucleotides not matched to a gene: 5.

This rearrangement joins TRBV4-3 to TRBJ1-2; D is ambiguous. Trimming left V 0 bases short and J 4 bases short, with 12 bases between. Germline V gene sequence: CDR1 LGHNA, CDR2 YSLEER. CDR3 length: 15 amino acids. CDR3 coding DNA: TGCGCCAGCAGCCAAGATACCGCAGGAACCTATGGCTACACCTTC. Its protein product is CASSQDTAGTYGYTF.

V gene TRBV10-3 combines with J gene TRBJ1-5, with D maybe TRBD1 (6 bases). Trimming shortened V by 3 bases and J by 7 bases, and 13 bases separated the two germline ends. Germline-derived CDR1 and CDR2 are ENHRY and SYGVKD. The CDR3 runs 14 residues. The CDR3 region is CAISEQGLGQPQHF. DNA of the CDR3: TGTGCCATCAGTGAACAGGGACTAGGGCAGCCCCAGCATTTT.

The chain joins TRBV5-6 to TRBJ2-1; TRBD2 is a possible D gene (6 bases). The CDR3 covers 14 residues. CDR1 SGHDT and CDR2 YYEEEE come from the germline V gene. The V end was cut by 3 bases, the J end by 10 bases, with 17 bases between. The CDR3 protein is CASSWRGGGWEQFF. The CDR3 DNA sequence: TGTGCCAGCAGCTGGAGGGGTGGGGGTTGGGAGCAGTTCTTC.

V gene TRBV28 combines with J gene TRBJ2-7; 8 bases line up with TRBD1. Trimming took 8 bases from V and 5 from J; bases not matched to a gene: 5. Germline assignment: CDR1 MDHEN and CDR2 SYDVKM. The CDR3 loop spans 12 amino acids. The DNA for the CDR3 is TGTGCCAGCTCTGGACAGGGTGACGAGCAGTACTTC. This gives the protein CASSGQGDEQYF. The full variable domain, completed using reference TRBV28 and TRBJ2-7, is DVKVTQSSRYLVKRTGEKVFLECVQDMDHENMFWYRQDPGLGLRLIYFSYDVKMKEKGDIPEGYSVSREKKERFSLILESASTNQTSMYLCASSGQGDEQYFGPGTRLTVT.

The chain employs TRBV5-1 and TRBJ2-7; 11 nucleotides match TRBD1. V dropped 6 bases and J dropped 7; count of bases not matched to a gene: 9. The V gene's germline CDR1 is SGHRS and CDR2 YFSETQ. The CDR3 spans 14 residues. The CDR3 nucleotides are TGCGCCAGCAACCGGGACAGGGGGATTAGTGAGCAGTACTTC. It yields the protein CASNRDRGISEQYF.

The chain employs TRBV2 and TRBJ1-2; D is perhaps TRBD1 (6 bases). The CDR3 contains 14 residues. V shed 5 bases and J shed 1 base, with 11 bases lying between them. Germline CDR1 SNHLY, CDR2 FYNNEI. The CDR3 loop is CASSFDRFNYGYTF. CDR3 sequence (DNA): TGTGCCAGCAGTTTTGACAGGTTTAACTATGGCTACACCTTC.

This chain joins TRBV2 and TRBJ1-5; D uncertain. Trimming took 3 bases from V and 4 from J, leaving 10 bases between them. This CDR3 is 14 amino acids long. Germline V gene lookup returns CDR1 SNHLY and CDR2 FYNNEI. CDR3 coding DNA: TGTGCCAGCAGTGAGGGAGCGGGAAATCAGCCCCAGCATTTT. Its translation: CASSEGAGNQPQHF.

This chain connects TRBV7-9 to TRBJ1-1; possible D gene TRBD1, 6 bases. The CDR3 extends over 14 amino acids. The ends were cut back, 3 bases at V and 1 base at J, with 9 bases in the middle. Germline V gene lookup returns CDR1 SEHNR and CDR2 FQNEAQ (reference sequence). The CDR3 loop reads CASSLAGANTEAFF. CDR3 coding DNA: TGTGCCAGCAGCTTGGCAGGGGCGAACACTGAAGCTTTCTTT.

The chain joins TRBV29-1 to TRBJ2-2; D uncertain. Germline assignment: CDR1 SQVTM and CDR2 ANQGSEA. CDR3 length: 13 residues. The CDR3 coding sequence is TGCACCGACCCGAGGAGGAACACCGGGGAGCTGTTTTTT. This codes for CTDPRRNTGELFF.

The chain uses TRBV15 and TRBJ1-5; D remains ambiguous. CDR3 length equals 16 residues. The germline V and J ends were trimmed by 0 bases and 12 bases, with 21 bases remaining between them. From germline, CDR1 is LNHNV and CDR2 YYDKDF (reference sequence). CDR3 nucleotide sequence: TGTGCCACCAGCAGAGATGCCACACCCGCTGCGGTACGCCAGCATTTT. Protein sequence: CATSRDATPAAVRQHF.

V is TRBV4-1 and J is TRBJ1-4; D is unclear. V dropped 4 bases and J dropped 4 bases, with 13 bases sitting between them. Per the germline V gene, CDR1 is MGHRA and CDR2 is YSYEKL. The CDR3 loop spans 15 amino acids. This CDR3 is CASSLTTSLNEKLFF. The CDR3 nucleotides read TGCGCCAGCAGCCTTACAACTAGTCTTAATGAAAAACTGTTTTTT.

V is TRBV5-6 and J is TRBJ2-1, with no clear D. The CDR3 spans 11 residues. V lost 0 bases, J lost 11 bases, and 6 bases lay in between. The germline gives CDR1 SGHDT, CDR2 YYEEEE. CDR3 in DNA: TGTGCCAGCAGCTTGGACAGTAAGCAGTTCTTC. Protein sequence: CASSLDSKQFF.

The chain joins TRBV7-6 to TRBJ1-2; 7 nucleotides agree with TRBD1. CDR1 SGHVS and CDR2 FNYEAQ come from the germline V gene. CDR3 length: 19 residues. Trimming took 2 bases from V and 4 from J; bases not matched to a gene: 19. This CDR3 reads CASSLTAHEGAQRSYGYTF. CDR3 sequence (DNA): TGTGCCAGCAGCTTAACGGCCCATGAGGGGGCTCAACGAAGCTATGGCTACACCTTC.

The gene calls are TRBV5-1 and TRBJ2-3, with D maybe TRBD1 (6 bases). V lost 1 base and J lost 0, with 9 bases in between. CDR3 size: 15 residues. Germline CDR1 and CDR2: SGHRS and YFSETQ. The CDR3 DNA reads TGCGCCAGCAGCTTGAGACAGGCAAGCACAGATACGCAGTATTTT. It yields the protein CASSLRQASTDTQYF.

The chain carries TRBV10-3 and TRBJ1-1; D gene unclear. Per the germline V gene, CDR1 is ENHRY and CDR2 is SYGVKD. This CDR3 is built from 11 residues. Trimming removed 6 bases from V and 5 bases from J, with 7 bases in between. DNA for the CDR3: TGTGCCATCAGAGGAGGAACTGAAGCTTTCTTT. Amino acids: CAIRGGTEAFF.

This sequence joins TRBV6-2 or TRBV6-3 and TRBJ1-1; D uncertain. The CDR3 extends over 14 amino acids. Germline lookup yields CDR1 MNHEY and CDR2 SVGEGT. V shed 5 bases and J shed 6 bases, with 16 bases lying between them. As DNA, the CDR3 is TGTGCCAGCAGTCCCCAAACACCACCCTCTGAAGCTTTCTTT. It codes for CASSPQTPPSEAFF.

This sequence joins TRBV7-9 and TRBJ2-7; D is undetermined. CDR3 length: 13 residues. Germline CDR1 reads SEHNR; CDR2 reads FQNEAQ (reference sequence). V was pared by 2 bases and J by 6 bases, with 11 bases between. CDR3 sequence (DNA): TGTGCCAGCAGCTTAACCGCCCCCGGCGAGCAGTACTTC. The encoded protein is CASSLTAPGEQYF.

In this sample, this clone turned up once. V is TRBV6-5 and J is TRBJ2-3; D ambiguous. The ends were cut back, 9 bases at V and 6 bases at J, with 10 bases in the middle. The CDR3 sequence is 11 residues long. Germline loops: CDR1 MNHEY, CDR2 SVGAGI. CDR3 sequence: CASKYVDTQYF. The CDR3 DNA sequence: TGTGCCAGTAAATATGTTGATACGCAGTATTTT.

J is TRBJ1-2 and V is TRBV2; 8 nucleotides agree with TRBD1. Germline V lookup: CDR1 SNHLY, CDR2 FYNNEI. This CDR3 region has 15 residues. Trimming cost V 5 bases and J 4 bases; bases outside gene matches: 9. In DNA form, the CDR3 reads TGTGCCAGCAGTCAGTCCAGGGGGCAGCTCTATGGCTACACCTTC. It is translated as CASSQSRGQLYGYTF.

The chain joins TRBV12-3 or TRBV12-4 to TRBJ2-7; D uncertain. The CDR3 contains 12 residues. With 4 bases removed from V and 3 bases from J, the gap between germline ends came to 7 bases. CDR3 residues: CASSSVLYEQYF. Here the CDR3 DNA reads TGTGCCAGCAGTTCGGTCCTCTACGAGCAGTACTTC.

This clone showed up just once. The V and J genes are TRBV29-1 and TRBJ1-2; no clear D. Germline CDR1 and CDR2: SQVTM and ANQGSEA. Trimming took 4 bases from V and 6 from J, leaving 12 bases between them. CDR3 length equals 12 residues. CDR3 in amino acids: CSVVGDKDGYTF. CDR3 nucleotides: TGCAGCGTTGTAGGAGATAAGGATGGCTACACCTTC. The complete variable domain, with remaining parts taken from reference TRBV29-1 and TRBJ1-2, reads SAVISQKPSRDICQRGTSLTIQCQVDSQVTMMFWYRQQPGQSLTLIATANQGSEATYESGFVIDKFPISRPNLTFSTLTVSNMSPEDSSIYLCSVVGDKDGYTFGSGTRLTVV.

CDR3 protein: CASSYDRDNSPLHF. The CDR3 DNA follows: TGTGCCAGCAGTTACGACAGAGATAATTCACCCCTCCACTTT. The V call is TRBV6-2 or TRBV6-3, the J call TRBJ1-6, with TRBD1 as a possible D gene (5 bases). Trimming took 2 bases from V and 5 from J, leaving 7 bases between them. CDR3 length: 14 residues. CDR1 and CDR2 (germline): MNHEY, SVGEGT.

The chain joins TRBV6-4 to TRBJ2-5, with D uncertain. The CDR3 is 13 amino acids. Germline V CDR1 and CDR2: MRHNA, SNTAGT. The ends were cut back, 4 bases at V and 4 bases at J, with 10 bases in the middle. In DNA form, the CDR3 reads TGTGCCAGCAGTGTTGCAGAGCGAGAGACCCAGTACTTC. Translating gives CASSVAERETQYF.

This clone showed up just once. This chain connects TRBV4-3 to TRBJ1-1; D is unresolved. The CDR3 loop spans 14 amino acids. Germline values: CDR1 LGHNA, CDR2 YSLEER. Trimming pared 1 base from V and 9 bases from J, leaving 15 bases between. CDR3 residues: CASSQVSVAGKAFF. The CDR3 region has the DNA TGCGCCAGCAGCCAAGTGAGCGTTGCCGGGAAAGCTTTCTTT.